One and the same sample provided the 15 T cell receptor delta chains below, sequenced in a study of γδ T cells in repeated Plasmodium falciparum infection. TCRdb re-called the multiplex PCR reads with CATT. The sample has some 51,000 delta-chain clones, around 2% seen once. Bulk repertoires came from Vgamma9/Vdelta2+ or Vdelta2-negative gammadelta T cells flow-sorted from PBMC. Sequencing used gamma-delta T cells from blood. These receptors all come from a pool of human donors (malaria-infected and uninfected, not separated).

Regarding this clone: TCRdb's protein for this DNA is that of a much larger clone and differs from the translation at residue 19, likely a read error; the protein shown is the DNA translation. The J gene went uncalled, whereas the V gene is TRDV3; the table's D call, TRDD3, has no DNA check behind it. CDR3 length: 20 residues. Germline V gene sequence: CDR1 TVYSNPD, CDR2 GDNSRS (reference sequence). CDR3 DNA: TGTGCCTTTTTGTCTCCTACGTCAACCTATTTACTGGGGGATACCGATAAACTCACCTTT. Its translation is CAFLSPTSTYLLGDTDKLTF.

The table lists this clone with a few counts. A junction end diverges from the germline sequence, so it may reflect a read error. Other DNA sequences within the sample encode an identical CDR3. This sequence joins TRDV1 and TRDJ1; a weak D match, TRDD3 (6 bases). The CDR3 covers 23 residues. CDR1 TSWWSYY and CDR2 QGS come from the germline V gene. The CDR3 coding sequence is TGTGCTCTCGGGGACAGGGGAGGGTTCCTCTTTGGGGGTCCCACCAGATACACCGATAAACTCATCTTT. Protein sequence: CALGDRGGFLFGGPTRYTDKLIF.

This clone was seen repeatedly, ten times or more. The rearrangement joins TRDV2 to TRDJ1; D is possibly TRDD3 (5 bases). CDR1 is GEAIGNYY, CDR2 EKD, per germline. The CDR3 loop spans 14 amino acids. V lost 0 bases, J lost 0 bases, and 7 bases lay in between. This CDR3 reads CACDTMGYTDKLIF. The CDR3 DNA is TGTGCCTGTGACACCATGGGGTACACCGATAAACTCATCTTT.

Details on this clone: A far larger clone differs by one base, so this is likely a read error. Other DNA sequences in this specimen translate into the identical CDR3. The V and J genes are TRDV2 and TRDJ1, with 8 bases fitting TRDD3. V shed 2 bases, J shed 0 bases, and the junction held 25 bases outside the gene matches. The CDR3 totals 22 residues. Germline CDR1 GEAIGNYY, CDR2 EKD. The CDR3 DNA sequence: TGTGCCTGTGACATTATAACTGGGGGGTACGGACAAACCTCACAAGACACCGATAAACTCATCTTT. This sequence encodes CACDIITGGYGQTSQDTDKLIF.

Turning to this clone: Translating this DNA gives a protein that differs at residue 11 from the TCRdb one, which belongs to a much larger clone; a read error is likely, and the protein shown is this translation. The V and J genes are TRDV1 and TRDJ1; no clear D gene. TCRdb lists no J gene, so it was determined here by aligning the DNA to germline. CDR1 is TSWWSYY and CDR2 is QGS in the germline V gene. The CDR3 is 16 amino acids. The ends were cut back, 2 bases at V and 4 bases at J, with 17 bases in the middle. The CDR3 bases are TGTGCTCTTGGGGAAGATGGGCGACTCCGGATCGATAAACTCATCTTT. Translated: CALGEDGRLRIDKLIF.

There are many counts of this clone. TCRdb's entry gives the protein of a much larger clone, which mismatches this DNA's translation at residue 4, likely from a read error; the protein reported here is translated from the DNA. The V gene is TRDV2, the J gene TRDJ1; TRDD3 aligns across 13 bases. TCRdb supplies no J gene; here it was assigned by aligning the nucleotide sequence to germline. This CDR3 spans 20 amino acids. Germline V gene lookup returns CDR1 GEAIGNYY and CDR2 EKD. J lost 0 bases, V lost 5 bases, and 17 bases had no gene match. CDR3 protein: CACGTILLGDTRAYTDKLIF. DNA of the CDR3: TGTGCCTGTGGCACGATATTACTGGGGGATACGCGGGCTTACACCGATAAACTCATCTTT.

There are a few counts of this clone. The TCRdb record carries a much larger clone's protein, which differs from this DNA's translation at residue 16; a read error is the likely cause, and the protein listed here is the DNA translation. The V gene is TRDV1, the J gene TRDJ1, with 8 bases that match TRDD3. The J gene, not given by TCRdb, was assigned here from a germline match of the nucleotide sequence. The CDR3 consists of 24 residues. J lost 0 bases, V lost 2 bases, and 29 bases had no gene match. CDR1 and CDR2 (germline): TSWWSYY, QGS. DNA of the CDR3: TGTGCTCTTGGGGAATACTCTCCGTTTAATGCGGCTAGCTGGGGGACCTTGTACACCGATAAACTCATCTTT. Translated, it gives CALGEYSPFNAASWGTLYTDKLIF.

Regarding this clone: With only one base between it and a far larger clone, this is likely a read error. The same CDR3 arises from other DNA sequences in this sample as well. Here the V gene is TRAV38-2/DV8, but the J gene went uncalled. Germline lookup yields CDR1 TSESDYY and CDR2 QEAYKQQN. The CDR3 loop spans 20 amino acids. CDR3 residues: CAYRRVSPSEGPRYTDKLIF. CDR3 nucleotides: TGTGCTTATAGGAGGGTTTCCCCCTCCGAAGGCCCTCGGTACACCGATAAACTCATTTTT.

Worth noting for this clone: This DNA's translation and the protein TCRdb lists, from a much larger clone, do not match at residue 13, likely due to a read error; the protein shown is translated from the DNA. This chain links TRDV1 with TRDJ1, with D possibly being TRDD3 (6 bases). The J gene, absent from TCRdb, was called here by matching the DNA to germline. Germline loops: CDR1 TSWWSYY, CDR2 QGS. The CDR3 length is 16 residues. The CDR3: CALGALPVLGPDELIF. The CDR3 DNA is TGTGCTCTTGGGGCGCTCCCGGTACTGGGACCCGATGAACTCATCTTT.

This clone was seen more than once but under ten times. Since a far larger clone is one base different, this is likely a read error. Additional DNA sequences in this sample encode the identical CDR3. The chain is built from TRDV1 and TRDJ1; D is perhaps TRDD2 or TRDD3 (7 bases each). TCRdb is silent on the J gene; assignment here came from matching the DNA to germline. CDR1 and CDR2 from the germline V gene are TSWWSYY and QGS. V was cut by 5 bases and J by 2 bases, with 42 bases left in between. The CDR3 is 24 residues long. CDR3 sequence: CALGPTVMPSFLRTLGAPTDKLIF. CDR3 in DNA: TGTGCTCTTGGGCCAACCGTTATGCCCTCCTTCCTCCGGACGCTGGGGGCACCGACCGATAAACTCATCTTT.

In its sample, this clone was seen a few times. TCRdb's entry gives the protein of a much larger clone, which mismatches this DNA's translation at residue 13, likely from a read error; the protein reported here is translated from the DNA. The chain has TRDV1 and TRDJ2; TRDD3 agrees at 10 bases. The J gene was not available in TCRdb and was assigned here by matching the DNA to germline segments. V dropped 3 bases and J dropped 4; count of bases not matched to a gene: 17. This CDR3 region has 20 residues. CDR1 and CDR2 from the germline V gene are TSWWSYY and QGS. CDR3 sequence reads: CALGETLTSTGGSRTAQLFF. CDR3 coding DNA: TGTGCTCTTGGGGAGACCTTAACCAGTACTGGGGGATCAAGGACAGCACAACTCTTCTTT.

There are a few counts of this clone. TCRdb pairs this DNA with a much larger clone's protein that differs at residue 10, likely a read error; the protein shown was translated from the DNA. The chain combines TRDV1 with TRDJ1; 13 nucleotides line up with TRDD3. TCRdb carries no J gene annotation; the J gene was assigned here by matching the DNA with germline. There are 23 residues in the CDR3. CDR1 is TSWWSYY, CDR2 QGS, per germline. V trimming: 3 bases; J trimming: 0 bases; junction bases outside the gene matches: 22. CDR3 nucleotide sequence: TGTGCTCTTGGGGACCCGACCCCATCCCATACTGGGGGATACGCGGGGTACACCGATAAACTCATCTTT. This encodes CALGDPTPSHTGGYAGYTDKLIF.

At least ten counts were recorded for this clone. The chain links TRDV1 to TRDJ3, with 11 bases that match TRDD3. Assignment of the J gene here rests on matching the DNA to germline, because TCRdb gives none. The germline gives CDR1 TSWWSYY, CDR2 QGS. The CDR3 loop spans 26 amino acids. After removal of 1 base from V and 0 bases from J, the junction contained 23 bases not matched to a gene. The CDR3 region is CALGERCLPMFYWGIGCSWDTRQMFF. The CDR3 DNA reads TGTGCTCTTGGGGAACGGTGCCTACCGATGTTCTACTGGGGGATAGGGTGCTCCTGGGACACCCGACAGATGTTTTTC.

This clone occurred many times. The protein TCRdb lists belongs to a much larger clone and differs from this DNA's translation at residue 8, which points to a read error; the protein shown is made from the DNA. The chain joins TRDV3 to TRDJ1; no definite D call. V lost 3 bases and J lost 4, with 33 bases in between. Per germline, CDR1 TVYSNPD and CDR2 GDNSRS (reference sequence). This CDR3 spans 19 amino acids. The CDR3, as DNA: TGTGCCTTCCCAAAATCGACGCACATTCGGCCCCGGAGATACGATAAACTCATCTTT. Its translation is CAFPKSTHIRPRRYDKLIF.

Remarks on this clone: The protein TCRdb gives is from a much larger clone and does not agree with this DNA's translation at residue 22, likely a read error; the protein shown here comes from the DNA. The chain carries TRDV1 and TRDJ1; 12 bases match TRDD3. The CDR3 runs to 27 residues. Germline assignment: CDR1 TSWWSYY and CDR2 QGS. J lost 3 bases, V lost 1 base, and 36 bases had no gene match. This CDR3 reads CALGEPDGEVSGSILGDTLTSADKLIF. CDR3 nucleotide sequence: TGTGCTCTTGGGGAACCCGATGGGGAAGTCTCCGGGTCCATACTGGGGGATACACTCACATCTGCCGATAAACTCATCTTT.